This T cell receptor beta chain emerged from a study of T-cell memory formation after mild COVID-19. TCRdb itself ran the 5' RACE reads through MiXCR, one entry per CDR3 protein. The sample yields about 440,000 distinct CDR3 sequences, 15% to 20% seen once. The CDR3 runs 17 residues. V dropped 5 bases and J dropped 4 bases, with 20 bases sitting between them. The rearrangement joins TRBV12-3 or TRBV12-4 to TRBJ2-2; tentative D call: TRBD2 (6 bases). What was sequenced was PBMCs or a T cell subset sorted from them (not recorded which). The receptor was isolated from an adult woman who had mild COVID-19 (a few samples of this study predate the infection). Cell type and time point are not known. The CDR3 DNA sequence: TGTGCCAGCAGTCGCGGGGTAGCGGCACTATCCACCGGGGAGCTGTTTTTT. Protein sequence: CASSRGVAALSTGELFF.